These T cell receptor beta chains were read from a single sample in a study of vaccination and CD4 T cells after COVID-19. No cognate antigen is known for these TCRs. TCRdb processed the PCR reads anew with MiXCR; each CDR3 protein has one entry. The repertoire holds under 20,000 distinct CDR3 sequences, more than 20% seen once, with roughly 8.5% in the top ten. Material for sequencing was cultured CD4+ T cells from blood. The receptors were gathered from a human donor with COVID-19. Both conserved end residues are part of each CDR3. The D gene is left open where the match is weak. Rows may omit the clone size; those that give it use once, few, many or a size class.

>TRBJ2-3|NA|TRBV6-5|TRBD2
CASSYSNRGWGGVDTQYF
TGTGCCAGCAGTTACTCGAACCGGGGCTGGGGGGGGGTGGATACGCAGTATTTT
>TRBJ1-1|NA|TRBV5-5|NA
CASSLRGALNTEAFF
TGTGCCAGCAGCTTGCGGGGGGCTCTAAACACTGAAGCTTTCTTT
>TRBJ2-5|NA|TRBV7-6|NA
CASSLALSQGETQYF
TGTGCTAGCAGCTTAGCGCTCAGCCAGGGAGAGACCCAGTACTTC
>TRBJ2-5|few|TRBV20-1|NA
CSGPTEVGTQYF
TGCAGTGGGCCGACTGAGGTGGGGACCCAGTACTTC
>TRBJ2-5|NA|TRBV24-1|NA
CATSDGGAVETQYF
TGTGCCACCAGTGATGGTGGAGCAGTGGAGACCCAGTACTTC
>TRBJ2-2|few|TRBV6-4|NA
CASSAGDTGELFF
TGTGCCAGCAGTGCGGGGGACACCGGGGAGCTGTTTTTT
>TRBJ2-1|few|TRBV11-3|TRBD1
CASSFGQGSHNEQFF
TGTGCCAGCAGCTTCGGACAGGGGTCCCACAATGAGCAGTTCTTC
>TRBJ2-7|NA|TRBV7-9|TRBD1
CASQDLGQGYEQYF
TGTGCCAGCCAAGACCTCGGACAGGGTTACGAGCAGTACTTC
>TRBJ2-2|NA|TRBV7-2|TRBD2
CASSSHGGARTGELFF
TGTGCCAGCAGCTCCCACGGGGGGGCCCGCACCGGGGAGCTGTTTTTT
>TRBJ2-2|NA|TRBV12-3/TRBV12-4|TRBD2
CASSGGALGGELFF
TGTGCCAGCAGCGGGGGGGCCCTTGGTGGGGAGCTGTTTTTT
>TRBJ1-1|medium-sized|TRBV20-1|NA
CSARKGLGTEAFF
TGCAGTGCTAGAAAGGGTTTGGGCACTGAAGCTTTCTTT
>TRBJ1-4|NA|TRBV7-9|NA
CASSLNGAQINEKLFF
TGTGCCAGCAGCTTGAATGGAGCTCAAATTAATGAAAAACTGTTTTTT
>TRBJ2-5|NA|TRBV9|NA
CASSKGPKETQYF
TGTGCCAGCAGCAAAGGCCCGAAAGAGACCCAGTACTTC
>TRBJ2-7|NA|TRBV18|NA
CASSPLPGQLPSYEQYF
TGTGCCAGCTCCCCCCTTCCCGGACAGCTACCCTCCTACGAGCAGTACTTC
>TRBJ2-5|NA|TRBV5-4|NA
CASSSSSVQETQYF
TGTGCCAGCAGCTCTTCTAGCGTTCAAGAGACCCAGTACTTC
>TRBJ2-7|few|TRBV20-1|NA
CSAHHGGQYF
TGCAGTGCTCACCATGGGGGCCAGTACTTC
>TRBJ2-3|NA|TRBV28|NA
CASASTDTQYF
TGTGCCAGCGCCTCCACCGATACGCAGTATTTT
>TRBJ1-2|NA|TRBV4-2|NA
CASSQDGGLYGYTF
TGTGCCAGCAGCCAAGATGGAGGGTTATACGGCTACACCTTC
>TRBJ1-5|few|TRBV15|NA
CATSRDNQPQHF
TGTGCCACCAGCAGAGATAATCAGCCCCAGCATTTT
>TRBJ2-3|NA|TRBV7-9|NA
CASSSPTLVSGSSTDTQYF
TGTGCCAGCAGCTCCCCAACCCTGGTTAGCGGATCTAGCACAGATACGCAGTATTTT
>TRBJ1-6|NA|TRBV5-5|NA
CASSRDIEVSPLHF
TGTGCCAGCAGCCGGGACATCGAGGTTTCACCCCTCCACTTT
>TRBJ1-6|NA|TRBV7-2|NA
CASSLDPGANSPLHF
TGTGCCAGCAGCTTAGATCCAGGGGCTAATTCACCCCTCCACTTT
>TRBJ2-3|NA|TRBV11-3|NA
CASSSGRIYRVDTDTQYF
TGTGCCAGCAGCTCCGGCCGAATATACAGGGTGGACACAGATACGCAGTATTTT
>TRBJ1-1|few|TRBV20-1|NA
CSATRPKGGANTEAFF
TGCAGTGCTACCCGGCCGAAGGGAGGGGCGAACACTGAAGCTTTCTTT
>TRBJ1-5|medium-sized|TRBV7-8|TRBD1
CASSTTGAHNQPQHF
TGTGCCAGCAGCACGACAGGGGCGCACAATCAGCCCCAGCATTTT
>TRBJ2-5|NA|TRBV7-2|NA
CASSLAGGVGTQYF
TGTGCCAGCAGCTTAGCGGGCGGGGTCGGGACCCAGTACTTC
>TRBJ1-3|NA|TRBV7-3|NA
CASSQDGGHSSGNTIYF
TGCGCCAGCAGCCAAGACGGGGGACATTCTTCTGGAAACACCATATATTTT
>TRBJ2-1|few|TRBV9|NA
CASSVTLDSSNEQFF
TGTGCCAGCAGCGTAACCCTGGACAGCTCCAATGAGCAGTTCTTC
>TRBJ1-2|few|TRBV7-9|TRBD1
CASSQGVTSGYGYTF
TGTGCCAGCAGCCAGGGGGTCACCTCTGGGTATGGCTACACCTTC
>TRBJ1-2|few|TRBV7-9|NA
CASSLDGNYGYTF
TGTGCCAGCAGCTTGGACGGTAACTATGGCTACACCTTC
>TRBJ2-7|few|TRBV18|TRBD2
CASSPASGSYEQYF
TGTGCCAGCTCACCCGCTAGCGGCTCCTACGAGCAGTACTTC
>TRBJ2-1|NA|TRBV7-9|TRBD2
CASSLQRGASGNEQFF
TGTGCCAGCAGCTTACAGCGGGGGGCTTCGGGCAATGAGCAGTTCTTC
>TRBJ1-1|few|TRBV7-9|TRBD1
CASSGKPGQLNTEAFF
TGTGCCAGCAGCGGAAAACCGGGACAGCTGAACACTGAAGCTTTCTTT
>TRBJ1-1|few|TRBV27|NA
CASSFGGMERRNTEAFF
TGTGCCAGCAGTTTCGGGGGTATGGAAAGGCGGAACACTGAAGCTTTCTTT
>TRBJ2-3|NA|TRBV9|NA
CASTPGDRTDTQYF
TGTGCCAGCACGCCCGGGGACCGCACAGATACGCAGTATTTT
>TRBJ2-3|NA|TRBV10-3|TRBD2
CAISGSGGDSTDTQYF
TGTGCCATCTCCGGAAGCGGGGGGGATAGCACAGATACGCAGTATTTT
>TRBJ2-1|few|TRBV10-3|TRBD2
CAITRSGGSDNEQFF
TGTGCCATCACCCGTAGCGGGGGGTCCGACAATGAGCAGTTCTTC
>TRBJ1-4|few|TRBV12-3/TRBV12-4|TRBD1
CASSRQGSKEKLFF
TGTGCCAGCAGTAGACAGGGCTCGAAGGAAAAACTGTTTTTT
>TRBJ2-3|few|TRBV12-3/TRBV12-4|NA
CASSFTGLEDYTDTQYF
TGTGCCAGCAGCTTCACAGGGTTGGAGGATTACACAGATACGCAGTATTTT
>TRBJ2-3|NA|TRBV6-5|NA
CASSYLRDPPGDTQYF
TGTGCCAGCAGTTACCTCCGGGACCCACCGGGGGATACGCAGTATTTT
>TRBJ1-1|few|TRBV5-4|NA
CASSFLTAGATEAFF
TGTGCCAGCAGCTTTTTGACGGCGGGGGCCACTGAAGCTTTCTTT
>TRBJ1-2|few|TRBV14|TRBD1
CASSHPGTGGYGYTF
TGTGCCAGCAGCCACCCTGGGACAGGGGGCTATGGCTACACCTTC
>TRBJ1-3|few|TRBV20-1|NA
CSARDPRGNTIYF
TGCAGTGCTAGAGATCCGAGAGGAAACACCATATATTTT
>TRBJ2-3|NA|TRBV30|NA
CASRRGNGATDTQYF
TGTGCCTCCAGAAGGGGAAATGGGGCCACAGATACGCAGTATTTT
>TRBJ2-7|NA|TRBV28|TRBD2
CASSDSTSGALFEQYF
TGTGCCAGCAGTGACTCTACTAGCGGGGCCCTATTCGAGCAGTACTTC
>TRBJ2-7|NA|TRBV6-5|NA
CASSSGTPPYEQYF
TGTGCCAGCAGTTCAGGGACTCCCCCCTACGAGCAGTACTTC
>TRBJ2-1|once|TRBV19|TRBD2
CASSMGGLAGNEQFF
TGTGCCAGTAGTATGGGGGGACTAGCGGGTAATGAGCAGTTCTTC
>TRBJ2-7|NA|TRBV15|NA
CATSRDPGGTYEQYF
TGTGCCACCAGCAGAGATCCTGGGGGGACCTACGAGCAGTACTTC
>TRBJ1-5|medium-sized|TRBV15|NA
CATSTGYDQPQHF
TGTGCCACCAGTACAGGGTACGATCAGCCCCAGCATTTT
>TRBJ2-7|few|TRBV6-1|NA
CASRPPGNSYEQYF
TGTGCCAGCAGACCGCCGGGCAACTCCTACGAGCAGTACTTC
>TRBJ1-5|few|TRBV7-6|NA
CASSLSGGTRAQHF
TGTGCCAGCAGCTTATCGGGGGGAACCAGAGCCCAGCATTTT
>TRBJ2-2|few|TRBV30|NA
CAWRYRGGTGELFF
TGTGCCTGGAGGTACAGAGGGGGGACCGGGGAGCTGTTTTTT
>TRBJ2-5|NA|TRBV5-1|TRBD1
CASRPTGVQETQYF
TGCGCCAGCAGGCCGACAGGGGTACAAGAGACCCAGTACTTC
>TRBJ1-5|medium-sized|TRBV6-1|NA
CASSEALRPNQPQHF
TGTGCCAGCAGTGAAGCGCTTCGGCCGAATCAGCCCCAGCATTTT
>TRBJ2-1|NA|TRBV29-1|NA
CSVQHYNEQFF
TGCAGCGTTCAACACTACAATGAGCAGTTCTTC
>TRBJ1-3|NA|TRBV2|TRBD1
CASLQGSSGNTIYF
TGTGCCAGTTTACAGGGGTCTTCTGGAAACACCATATATTTT
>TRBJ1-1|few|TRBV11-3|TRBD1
CASSSAGTASPEAFF
TGTGCCAGCAGCTCGGCCGGGACAGCCTCCCCTGAAGCTTTCTTT